The present T cell receptor (beta chain) was sequenced within a study of early T cells in non-severe SARS-CoV-2 infection. For the study at large: Sequencing of bulk RNA from unsorted whole blood was done, without chain pairing. Findings and caveats of the study: Matching results from VDJdb favored anti-spike CD8 responses, leaving private and CD4 specificities undetected.

A note on this clonotype: The target antigen is unknown.

V was clipped by 5 bases and J by 0 bases, with 13 bases between them. The germline V gene encodes CDR1 SGHTS and CDR2 YDEGEE. CDR3 length equals 15 residues. Individual cDNA molecules were tagged with unique molecular identifiers. TCRdb reprocessed the 5' RACE reads with MiXCR, giving one entry per CDR3 protein. The sample records roughly 71,000 distinct CDR3 sequences, less than 15% being singletons. The sequenced sample consisted of whole blood. The chain combines TRBV5-8 with TRBJ2-3, with D possibly being TRBD1 (6 bases). The receptor was isolated from an adult who was a healthcare worker with PCR-confirmed SARS-CoV-2 infection or an uninfected control (not recorded which). The CDR3 spells CASSSGGRSTDTQYF. In DNA form, the CDR3 reads TGTGCCAGCAGTTCTGGGGGCAGAAGCACAGATACGCAGTATTTT.